This T cell receptor (beta chain) came from a study of shared T cell receptors in the human thymus. Method: immunoSEQ multiplex PCR; TCRdb's copy keeps in-frame clones and lacks some. The table lists about 380,000 clones, roughly 94% of them singletons. The CDR3 has 15 residues. Per germline, CDR1 SSHAT and CDR2 FNYEAQ (reference sequence). In regard to this clone: The junction shows a germline mismatch at one end, possibly a read error.

The source of this sequence is a human donor. Sample: thymocytes. V usage is TRBV7-7 and J usage is TRBJ2-5, with D possibly being TRBD2 (6 bases). CDR3 DNA sequence: TGTGCTAGCAGTTCGACCGGGACTCGTAAAGAGACCCAGTACTTC. The encoded protein is CASSSTGTRKETQYF.